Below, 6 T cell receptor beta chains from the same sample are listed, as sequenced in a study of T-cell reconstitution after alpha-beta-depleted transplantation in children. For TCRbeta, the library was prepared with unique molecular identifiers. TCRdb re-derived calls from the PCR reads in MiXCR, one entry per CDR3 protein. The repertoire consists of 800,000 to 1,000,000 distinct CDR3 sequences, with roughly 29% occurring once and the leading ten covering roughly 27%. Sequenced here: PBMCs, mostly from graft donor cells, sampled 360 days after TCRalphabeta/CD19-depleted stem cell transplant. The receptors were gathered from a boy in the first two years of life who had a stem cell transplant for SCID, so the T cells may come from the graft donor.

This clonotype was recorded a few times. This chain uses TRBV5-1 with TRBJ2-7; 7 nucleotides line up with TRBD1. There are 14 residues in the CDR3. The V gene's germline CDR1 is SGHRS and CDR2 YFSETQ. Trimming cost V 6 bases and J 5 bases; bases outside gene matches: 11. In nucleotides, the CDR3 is TGCGCCAGCAAGCAGGGGACAGCCGGGGACGAGCAGTACTTC. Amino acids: CASKQGTAGDEQYF.

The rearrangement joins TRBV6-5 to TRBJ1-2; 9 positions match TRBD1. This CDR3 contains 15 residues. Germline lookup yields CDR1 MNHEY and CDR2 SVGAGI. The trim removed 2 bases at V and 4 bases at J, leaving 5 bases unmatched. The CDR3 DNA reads TGTGCCAGCAGTTACGCTGGGACAGGGCTCTATGGCTACACCTTC. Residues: CASSYAGTGLYGYTF.

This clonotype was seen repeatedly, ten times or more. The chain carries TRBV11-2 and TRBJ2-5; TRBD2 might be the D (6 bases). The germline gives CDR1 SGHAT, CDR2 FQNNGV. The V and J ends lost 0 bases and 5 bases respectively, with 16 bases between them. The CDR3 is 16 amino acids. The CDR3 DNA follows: TGTGCCAGCAGCTTAGATACGGCAGGAGGAGGGGAGACCCAGTACTTC. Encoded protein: CASSLDTAGGGETQYF. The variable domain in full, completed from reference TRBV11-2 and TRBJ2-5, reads EAGVAQSPRYKIIEKRQSVAFWCNPISGHATLYWYQQILGQGPKLLIQFQNNGVVDDSQLPKDRFSAERLKGVDSTLKIQPAKLEDSAVYLCASSLDTAGGGETQYFGPGTRLLVL.

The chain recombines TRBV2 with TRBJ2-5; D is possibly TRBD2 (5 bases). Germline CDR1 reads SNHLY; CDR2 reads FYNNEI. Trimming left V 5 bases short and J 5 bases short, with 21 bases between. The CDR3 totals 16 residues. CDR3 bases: TGTGCCAGCAGTTGGTTCACCCGGGTGAGGGATGAGACCCAGTACTTC. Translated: CASSWFTRVRDETQYF. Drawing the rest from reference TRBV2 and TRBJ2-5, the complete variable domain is EPEVTQTPSHQVTQMGQEVILRCVPISNHLYFYWYRQILGQKVEFLVSFYNNEISEKSEIFDDQFSVERPDGSNFTLKIRSTKLEDSAMYFCASSWFTRVRDETQYFGPGTRLLVL.

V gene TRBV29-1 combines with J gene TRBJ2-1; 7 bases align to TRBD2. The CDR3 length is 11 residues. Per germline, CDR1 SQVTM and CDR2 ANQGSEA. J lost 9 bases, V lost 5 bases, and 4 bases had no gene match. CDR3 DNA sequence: TGCAGCGTTTCTGGACTAGTTGAGCAGTTCTTC. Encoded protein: CSVSGLVEQFF.

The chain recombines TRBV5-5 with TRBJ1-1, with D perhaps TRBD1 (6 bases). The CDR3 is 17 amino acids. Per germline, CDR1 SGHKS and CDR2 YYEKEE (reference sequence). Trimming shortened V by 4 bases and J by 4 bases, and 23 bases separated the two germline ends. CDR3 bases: TGTGCCAGCAGCGTTATCACAGGGCACGGAGGGGGCACTGAAGCTTTCTTT. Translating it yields CASSVITGHGGGTEAFF.